The clone carrying this T cell receptor beta chain was found once. The antigen is undetermined. This sample was included in a study of cytomegalovirus exposure and HLA in healthy donors. This CDR3 is built from 16 residues. Germline loops: CDR1 SQVTM, CDR2 ANQGSEA. The V gene end was trimmed by 5 bases and the J gene end by 2 bases; junction bases not matched to a gene: 5. Study-wide results and limits: The presence/absence work took it that sequencing depth was about the same across donors.

PCR involved 60 Vbeta and 13 Jbeta primers. TCRdb keeps only in-frame clones here, not all; method: immunoSEQ multiplex PCR. The table includes about 160,000 clones, 80% detected once. The chain links TRBV29-1 to TRBJ2-6; 11 positions agree with TRBD1. The sequence derives from a man aged 18 to 30 in good health and CMV-seropositive. Source material: PBMCs. CDR3 nucleotide sequence: TGCAGCGTTACGGGACAGGGGGGGACTGGGGCCAACGTCCTGACTTTC. Protein: CSVTGQGGTGANVLTF.